The TCR beta chain described here comes from a study of read filtering for tumor transcriptome and immune sequencing. Study information: Among patients, some 17 were male and some 15 female, aged roughly 45 to 90 (mean about 70). Whole-study findings and limits: IR-seq captured clonotypes deeper and more reliably than RNA-seq.

On this clonotype itself: Its antigen is not known.

The V and J ends lost 7 bases and 3 bases respectively, with 17 bases between them. The CDR3 has 15 amino acids. Molecular barcoded adaptors covering alpha/delta and beta/gamma chains were used on roughly 370 ng RNA. TCRdb recomputed calls from the reads with MiXCR, one row per CDR3 protein. Among about 24,000 distinct CDR3 sequences listed, around a fifth were seen once. The sequencing input was a population of CD138-negative cells sorted from bone marrow. This chain joins TRBV12-3 or TRBV12-4 and TRBJ2-3; perhaps TRBD2 as D (6 bases). The source of this sequence is a donor at least 40 years old with multiple myeloma. The CDR3 DNA reads TGTGCCAGCACCGGAGGGGCCTTGATAACAGATACGCAGTATTTT. It specifies CASTGGALITDTQYF.